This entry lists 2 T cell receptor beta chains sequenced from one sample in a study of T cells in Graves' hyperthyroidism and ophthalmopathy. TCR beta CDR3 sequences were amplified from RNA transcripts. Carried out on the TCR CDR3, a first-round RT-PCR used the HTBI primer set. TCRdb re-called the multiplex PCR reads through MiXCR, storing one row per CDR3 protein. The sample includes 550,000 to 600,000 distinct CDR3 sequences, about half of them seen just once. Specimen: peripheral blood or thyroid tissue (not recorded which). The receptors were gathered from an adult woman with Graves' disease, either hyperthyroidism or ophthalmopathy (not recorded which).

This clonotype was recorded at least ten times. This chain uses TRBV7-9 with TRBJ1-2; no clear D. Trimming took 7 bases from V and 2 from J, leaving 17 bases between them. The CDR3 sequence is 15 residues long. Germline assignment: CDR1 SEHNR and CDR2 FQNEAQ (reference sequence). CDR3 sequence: CASKGRGTANYGYTF. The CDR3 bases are TGTGCCAGCAAAGGGCGCGGTACGGCGAACTATGGCTACACCTTC.

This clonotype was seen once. The CDR3 region is CASSLDRRGTQYF. The CDR3 DNA reads as TGTGCCAGCAGCTTAGATCGCCGAGGGACCCAGTACTTC. The gene calls are TRBV7-2 and TRBJ2-5; no firm D call. Between the trimmed V and J ends, which lost 1 base and 7 bases, there was a span of 10 bases. Germline lookup yields CDR1 SGHTA and CDR2 FQGNSA. This CDR3 is 13 amino acids long.